This entry features one TCR beta chain sequence. Its antigen is currently unknown. The identical CDR3 is also encoded by other nucleotide sequences in the sample. The data were obtained in a study of graft-versus-host responses after intestinal transplantation. On the study more broadly: Anti-thymocyte globulin was used for induction in all recipients, who then took tacrolimus and steroids for approximately 3 years. Study conclusions and caveats: Marrow from the recipient contained GvH clones, some of which had appeared first in ileum or blood. Association was observed between peak circulating GvH clone levels and early post-transplant HvG declines.

Between the trimmed V and J ends, which lost 0 bases and 8 bases, there was a span of 7 bases. CDR3 length equals 12 residues. Germline CDR1 is MNHEY and CDR2 is SVGAGI. Profiled with immunoSEQ multiplex PCR; TCRdb holds only in-frame clones, not every one. The sample holds about 82,000 clones, 91% seen once. The input for sequencing was unstimulated CD4+ T cells sorted from spleen or lymph node cells, taken before intestinal transplant. The rearrangement links TRBV6-5 to TRBJ1-1; D gene uncertain. The origin of this receptor is a human donor who received an intestinal transplant. CDR3 bases: TGTGCCAGCAGTTACTCGGGAGGGGAAGCTTTCTTT. This encodes CASSYSGGEAFF.